Listed below are T cell receptor beta chains from one sample, sequenced in a study of CD8 T cells in ankylosing spondylitis. Each CDR3 protein is one row after TCRdb ran MiXCR on the 5' RACE reads. This sample carries some 240,000 distinct CDR3 sequences, roughly 8.6% of them seen once, and the ten largest clones take under 7.5%. Sequenced: blood, either unsorted or a sorted T cell fraction (not recorded which). These receptors all stem from a male donor with ankylosing spondylitis or in good health (not recorded which). CDR3s include the opening cysteine and the closing phenylalanine or tryptophan. Only part of the rows carry a size: once, few, many, or a class if the clone is expanded.

TRBJ2-7 many 13 TRBV29-1 CSVEGLAPYEQYF
TRBJ2-7 many 13 TRBV20-1 CSAPRTSGYEQYF
TRBJ1-1 many 12 TRBV30 CAQTRGRTEAFF
TRBJ1-5 many 15 TRBV5-1 CASSLGAGGNQPQHF
TRBJ1-3 many 16 TRBV18 CASSKTGTNSGNTIYF
TRBJ1-2 many 14 TRBV12-5 CASGPGTVIVGYTF
TRBJ2-2 many 18 TRBV3-1 CASSQDVVYYLGTGELFF
TRBJ1-2 many 13 TRBV12-3/TRBV12-4 CASSLDRGNGYTF
TRBJ1-1 few 18 TRBV10-2 CASPGLRQGACLNTEAFF
TRBJ2-3 few 14 TRBV7-9 CASSLGQVADTQYF
TRBJ1-4 few 15 TRBV5-4 CASSPGGSGDEKLFF
TRBJ2-5 many 13 TRBV20-1 CSANSGSEETQYF
TRBJ2-7 many 14 TRBV6-2/TRBV6-3 CASSYFIGTYEQYF
TRBJ2-3 many 16 TRBV5-1 CASSPSKTGNTDTQYF
TRBJ2-7 few 15 TRBV7-2 CASSFELAGNYEQYF
TRBJ2-7 few 13 TRBV7-9 CASSPEAGYEQYF
TRBJ2-1 few 16 TRBV7-6 CASSPRTAGSYNEQFF
TRBJ1-2 many 11 TRBV20-1 CSASVQRGYTF
TRBJ2-3 many 16 TRBV5-1 CASSPGLAGAPDTQYF
TRBJ2-5 many 15 TRBV4-2 CASSQEGLAKETQYF
TRBJ1-1 many 14 TRBV4-3 CASSQVGSGTEAFF
TRBJ2-3 - 15 TRBV29-1 CSAMATYISTDTQYF
TRBJ1-2 many 16 TRBV7-8 CASSFAGTPGLYGYTF
TRBJ2-5 many 14 TRBV27 CASSLGGGEETQYF
TRBJ2-3 many 15 TRBV11-2 CASSLWGKSTDTQYF
TRBJ2-2 - 17 TRBV12-1 CASSCQKKDGYTGELFF
TRBJ2-3 many 17 TRBV10-3 CAISDLLAGENTDTQYF
TRBJ2-7 many 16 TRBV5-1 CASSGSSGSLSYEQYF
TRBJ2-5 many 15 TRBV5-1 CASSLVAGQRETQYF
TRBJ2-1 - 17 TRBV3-1 CATTPFPSGSSYNEQFF
TRBJ2-7 few 12 TRBV14 CASSQDIHEQYF
TRBJ1-2 many 10 TRBV29-1 CSVAEYGYTF
TRBJ1-1 many 17 TRBV4-3 CASSQKGRWAGRTEAFF
TRBJ2-2 many 16 TRBV7-2 CASSLRLVVNTGELFF
TRBJ1-1 many 14 TRBV5-6 CASSLDPQNTEAFF
TRBJ2-4 many 16 TRBV12-3/TRBV12-4 CASSPLAERAKNIQYF
TRBJ2-3 many 14 TRBV24-1 CATMKHSSTDTQYF
TRBJ1-6 many 12 TRBV6-5 CASAPGYSPLHF
TRBJ2-6 - 13 TRBV20-1 CSATVAGANVLTF
TRBJ2-2 many 15 TRBV5-1 CASSSWDRGAGELFF
TRBJ2-2 many 16 TRBV5-5 CASSSLAGSNTGELFF
TRBJ1-2 - 17 TRBV6-5 CASSYPRTGGDSYGYTF